This T cell receptor beta chain was identified in a study of blood T cell repertoires in COVID-19. V shed 6 bases, J shed 4 bases, and the junction held 4 bases outside the gene matches. The CDR3 contains 13 residues. Per the germline V gene, CDR1 is MDHEN and CDR2 is SYDVKM. Sequenced by immunoSEQ multiplex PCR; TCRdb stores in-frame clones only, minus some. Of some 150,000 clones in the sample, more than 75% were seen once. The rearrangement links TRBV28 to TRBJ1-2; 8 bases are a match to TRBD1. This clonotype originated in a woman aged 65 to 85 with COVID-19, enrolled during active disease. The sample comprised peripheral blood. In DNA form, the CDR3 reads TGTGCCAGCAGGGGACAGGCCGTCTATGGCTACACCTTC. It translates to CASRGQAVYGYTF.